The clone carrying this T cell receptor beta chain has just a few counts. The antigen is not known. By 5'RACE with 10-nucleotide random UMIs, the cDNA was made. In TCRdb, the 5' RACE reads were re-called with MiXCR into one record per CDR3 protein. The repertoire holds fewer than 85,000 distinct CDR3 sequences, with more than 15% as singletons. This CDR3 region has 14 residues. The V end lost 2 bases, the J end lost 8 bases, and 12 bases lay between the germline ends. In germline, CDR1 is SGHDN, CDR2 FVKESK. The data were taken from a study of neurological immune-mediated disorders. General study findings and limits: None of the CDR3 amino acid sequences in expanded clones turned up in more than one subject, which points to private repertoires in all groups. HTLV-1-associated myelopathy ranked highest for TCR clonal expansion and multiple sclerosis lowest, beneath healthy controls.

The rearrangement links TRBV14 to TRBJ2-2; D perhaps matches TRBD1 (6 bases). The sample taken for sequencing was PBMCs. The sequence derives from a woman aged 40 to 49 in good health. Here the CDR3 DNA reads TGTGCCAGCAGCCAACAGGGGCGCGTGGGGGAGCTGTTTTTT. This gives the protein CASSQQGRVGELFF. Drawing the rest from reference TRBV14 and TRBJ2-2, the complete variable domain is EAGVTQFPSHSVIEKGQTVTLRCDPISGHDNLYWYRRVMGKEIKFLLHFVKESKQDESGMPNNRFLAERTGGTYSTLKVQPAELEDSGVYFCASSQQGRVGELFFGEGSRLTVL.